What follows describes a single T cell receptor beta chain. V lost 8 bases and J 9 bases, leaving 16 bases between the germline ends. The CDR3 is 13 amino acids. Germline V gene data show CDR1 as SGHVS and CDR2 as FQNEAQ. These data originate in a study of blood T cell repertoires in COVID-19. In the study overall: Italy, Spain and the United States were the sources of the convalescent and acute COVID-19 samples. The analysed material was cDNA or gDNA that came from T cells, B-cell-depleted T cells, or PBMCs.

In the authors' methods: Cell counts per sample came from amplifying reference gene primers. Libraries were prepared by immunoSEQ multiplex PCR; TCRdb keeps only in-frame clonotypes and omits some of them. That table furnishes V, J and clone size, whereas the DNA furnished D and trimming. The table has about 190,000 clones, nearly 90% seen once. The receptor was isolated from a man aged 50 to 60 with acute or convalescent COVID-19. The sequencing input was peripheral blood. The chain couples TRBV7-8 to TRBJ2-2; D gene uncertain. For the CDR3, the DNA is TGTGCCAGCCAAGCATCCGCCGGTTGGGAGCTGTTTTTT. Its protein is CASQASAGWELFF.